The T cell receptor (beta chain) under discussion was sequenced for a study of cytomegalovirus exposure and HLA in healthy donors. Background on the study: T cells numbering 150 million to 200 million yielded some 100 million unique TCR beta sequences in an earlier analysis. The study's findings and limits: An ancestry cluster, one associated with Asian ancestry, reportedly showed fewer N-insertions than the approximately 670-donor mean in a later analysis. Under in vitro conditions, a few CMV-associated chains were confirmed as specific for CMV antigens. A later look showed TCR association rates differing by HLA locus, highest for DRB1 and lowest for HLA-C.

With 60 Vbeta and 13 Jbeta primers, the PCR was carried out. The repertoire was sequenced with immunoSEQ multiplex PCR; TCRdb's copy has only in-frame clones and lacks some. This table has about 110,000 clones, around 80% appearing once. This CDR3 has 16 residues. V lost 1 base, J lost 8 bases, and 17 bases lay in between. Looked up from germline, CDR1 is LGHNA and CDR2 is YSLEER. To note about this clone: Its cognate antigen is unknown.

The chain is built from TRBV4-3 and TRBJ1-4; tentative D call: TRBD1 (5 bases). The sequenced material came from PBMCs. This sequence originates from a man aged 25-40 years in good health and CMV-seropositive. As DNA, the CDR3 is TGCGCCAGCAGCCAAGGGAGCGGGGACGGATCCGAAAAACTGTTTTTT. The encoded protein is CASSQGSGDGSEKLFF.